Each of the 22 T cell receptor beta chains below was sequenced from the same sample in a study of blood T cells in healthy people across ages. A J-beta primer mix and a sample-barcoded 5' primer were used in a second PCR of roughly 6 to 11 cycles. A single record per CDR3 protein comes from TCRdb applying MiXCR to the 5' RACE reads. Here the sample spans around 1,800,000 distinct CDR3 sequences, roughly two fifths being singletons. Material for sequencing was blood. These receptors were collected from a human donor in good health.

This rearrangement joins TRBV29-1 to TRBJ1-1; 7 nucleotides agree with TRBD1. CDR1 SQVTM and CDR2 ANQGSEA come from the germline V gene. V shed 6 bases, J shed 0 bases, and the junction held 7 bases outside the gene matches. There are 14 residues in the CDR3. CDR3 residues: CSVQRGGLNTEAFF. CDR3 DNA: TGCAGCGTCCAACGAGGGGGCCTGAACACTGAAGCTTTCTTT. Full variable domain (outside the CDR3, taken from reference TRBV29-1 and TRBJ1-1): SAVISQKPSRDICQRGTSLTIQCQVDSQVTMMFWYRQQPGQSLTLIATANQGSEATYESGFVIDKFPISRPNLTFSTLTVSNMSPEDSSIYLCSVQRGGLNTEAFFGQGTRLTVV.

This sequence joins TRBV27 and TRBJ1-4; 7 nucleotides match TRBD1. This CDR3 has 14 amino acids. Germline V gene sequence: CDR1 MNHEY, CDR2 SMNVEV (reference sequence). Trimming cost V 5 bases and J 5 bases; bases outside gene matches: 5. The CDR3 DNA follows: TGTGCCAGCAGTGTACAGGGGCTGAATGAAAAACTGTTTTTT. Its translation is CASSVQGLNEKLFF.

Comment on this clonotype: A much larger clone lies a single base off, so this may be a read error. The chain combines TRBV11-2 with TRBJ2-4; perhaps TRBD1 as D (5 bases). The CDR3 length is 16 residues. Germline CDR1 and CDR2: SGHAT and FQNNGV. Trimming removed 5 bases at V and 5 bases at J, with 19 bases between. CDR3 in amino acids: CASSPPRGGPENIQYF. The CDR3 DNA reads as TGTGCCAGCAGCCCGCCTAGGGGTGGACCCGAAAACATTCAGTACTTC.

This chain joins TRBV3-1 and TRBJ1-2; D not certain. This CDR3 spans 13 amino acids. The V and J ends lost 5 bases and 8 bases respectively, with 15 bases between them. Germline CDR1 reads LGHDT; CDR2 reads YNNKEL (reference sequence). The CDR3 sequence is CASSVNRVYGYTF. The CDR3, as DNA: TGTGCCAGCAGCGTGAATCGGGTGTACGGCTACACCTTC.

The rearrangement links TRBV4-3 to TRBJ1-5; D perhaps matches TRBD1 (5 bases). Looked up from germline, CDR1 is LGHNA and CDR2 is YSLEER. The CDR3 contains 16 residues. The V and J ends lost 6 bases and 1 base respectively, with 16 bases between them. CDR3 protein: CASSQDAQVSNQPQHF. CDR3 sequence (DNA): TGCGCCAGCAGTCAGGATGCACAGGTGAGCAATCAGCCCCAGCATTTT.

Details on this clonotype: One junction end disagrees with the germline gene, perhaps due to a read error. This rearrangement joins TRBV12-3 or TRBV12-4 to TRBJ1-2; D not resolved. The CDR3 has 15 amino acids. In DNA, the CDR3 is TGTGCCAGCAGTTTTTGGGCAGCCCAATACTATGGCCACACCTTC. Amino acid sequence: CASSFWAAQYYGHTF.

The rearrangement links TRBV20-1 to TRBJ1-2; perhaps TRBD1 as D (6 bases). The CDR3 has 17 residues. V lost 0 bases to trimming and J lost 4 bases, with 21 bases between them. CDR1 and CDR2 from the germline V gene are DFQATT and SNEGSKA (reference sequence). CDR3 protein: CSARDLRGHQSGYGYTF. The DNA for the CDR3 is TGCAGTGCTAGAGATCTTCGGGGACACCAAAGTGGCTATGGCTACACCTTC.

The gene calls are TRBV7-2 and TRBJ1-2, with 8 bases identical to TRBD1. In germline, CDR1 is SGHTA, CDR2 FQGNSA. The CDR3 spans 16 residues. The V and J ends lost 5 bases and 0 bases, in that order; junction bases with no gene match: 8. The CDR3 sequence: CASSIEQGGANYGYTF. The CDR3 DNA reads as TGTGCCAGCAGCATCGAACAGGGGGGAGCTAACTATGGCTACACCTTC.

The count of this clonotype is one. The J gene is TRBJ2-1, the V gene TRBV7-9; TRBD1 matches at 7 bases. Germline trimming cut 5 bases from V and 6 bases from J; bases unmatched to any gene: 19. Germline CDR1 and CDR2: SEHNR and FQNEAQ (reference sequence). CDR3 length: 18 residues. CDR3 nucleotide sequence: TGTGCCAGCAGCCCCGTACAGGGGCACCCAGGCCTTGGCAATGAGCAGTTCTTC. Protein product: CASSPVQGHPGLGNEQFF.

The chain uses TRBV13 and TRBJ2-7, with TRBD1 as a possible D gene (6 bases). This CDR3 is 15 amino acids long. Trimming took 4 bases from V and 1 from J, leaving 14 bases between them. The V gene's germline CDR1 is PRHDT and CDR2 FYEKMQ (reference sequence). CDR3 coding DNA: TGTGCCAGCAGCTCCCACGGGACAATATCCTACGAGCAGTACTTC. This codes for CASSSHGTISYEQYF.

The gene calls are TRBV2 and TRBJ2-1, with a possible D match to TRBD2 (7 bases). This CDR3 region has 17 residues. CDR1 is SNHLY, CDR2 FYNNEI, per germline. The germline V and J ends were trimmed by 7 bases and 3 bases, with 22 bases remaining between them. Here the CDR3 DNA reads TGTGCCAGCATGAAGTGGTTGGGCGGGGGCAGCTACAATGAGCAGTTCTTC. The encoded protein is CASMKWLGGGSYNEQFF.

This clonotype was counted only a few times. This chain links TRBV7-2 with TRBJ2-4, with 8 nucleotides matching TRBD2. The J call is doubtful: the DNA matches TRBJ2-7 better. The CDR3 has 15 residues. Per germline, CDR1 SGHTA and CDR2 FQGNSA. CDR3 sequence reads: CASSLSGTRAHEQYF. For the CDR3, the DNA is TGTGCCAGCAGCTTATCCGGGACTAGGGCTCACGAGCAGTACTTC.

This clonotype was recorded a few times. The rearrangement uses TRBV10-3 and TRBJ2-7, with D uncertain. The CDR3 spans 14 residues. Per germline, CDR1 ENHRY and CDR2 SYGVKD. V was cut by 3 bases and J by 3 bases, with 12 bases left in between. This CDR3 reads CAISESPMFYEQYF. In DNA, the CDR3 is TGTGCCATCAGTGAATCACCGATGTTCTACGAGCAGTACTTC.

This clonotype was counted a few times. The rearrangement links TRBV10-3 to TRBJ2-5; 8 positions match TRBD2. This CDR3 contains 16 residues. The germline V gene has CDR1 ENHRY and CDR2 SYGVKD. Trimming removed 6 bases from V and 2 bases from J; junction bases left unmatched: 11. This CDR3 reads CAIRGSSGRDQETQYF. In DNA form, the CDR3 reads TGTGCCATCAGGGGGTCTAGCGGGCGTGATCAAGAGACCCAGTACTTC.

The table lists this clonotype with a few counts. The V call is TRBV11-1, the J call TRBJ1-5; perhaps TRBD1 as D (6 bases). V was clipped by 5 bases and J by 4 bases, with 15 bases between them. Looked up from germline, CDR1 is SGHAT and CDR2 is FQDESV (reference sequence). The CDR3 has 15 amino acids. The CDR3 region has the DNA TGTGCCAGCAGCGTTACGGGGGGCCCTAATCAGCCCCAGCATTTT. Protein product: CASSVTGGPNQPQHF.

There are a few counts of this clonotype. The V gene is TRBV5-1, the J gene TRBJ1-1, with D hard to call. The CDR3 runs 15 residues. Germline V gene lookup returns CDR1 SGHRS and CDR2 YFSETQ. V lost 2 bases to trimming and J lost 4 bases, with 15 bases between them. The CDR3: CASSFLGPPGTEAFF. For the CDR3, the DNA is TGCGCCAGCAGCTTCCTCGGACCTCCGGGCACTGAAGCTTTCTTT. The whole variable domain, remainder taken from reference TRBV5-1 and TRBJ1-1, is KAGVTQTPRYLIKTRGQQVTLSCSPISGHRSVSWYQQTPGQGLQFLFEYFSETQRNKGNFPGRFSGRQFSNSRSEMNVSTLELGDSALYLCASSFLGPPGTEAFFGQGTRLTVV.

The sample holds many counts of this clonotype. This may stem from a read error, because a much larger clone lies one nucleotide away. V and J are TRBV25-1 and TRBJ1-5, with 7 positions matching TRBD1. This CDR3 has 15 residues. With 2 bases clipped from V and 8 bases from J, the junction kept 9 bases outside the gene matches. Per the germline V gene, CDR1 is MGHDK and CDR2 is SYGVNS. CDR3 sequence: CASSEGKGGWKPQHF. CDR3 coding DNA: TGTGCCAGCAGTGAAGGGAAAGGGGGCTGGAAGCCCCAGCATTTT.

The chain carries TRBV20-1 and TRBJ2-3; possibly TRBD1 or TRBD2 for D (5 bases each). Germline assignment: CDR1 DFQATT and CDR2 SNEGSKA (reference sequence). CDR3 length: 17 residues. Trimming took 1 base from V and 3 from J, leaving 20 bases between them. CDR3 protein: CSARGDALDLPTDTQYF. CDR3 bases: TGCAGTGCTAGAGGGGACGCGCTTGACTTACCTACAGATACGCAGTATTTT.

This clonotype has a single count. The chain recombines TRBV29-1 with TRBJ2-5, with 7 bases that match TRBD2. The V and J ends lost 6 bases and 11 bases, in that order; junction bases with no gene match: 12. Germline CDR1 reads SQVTM; CDR2 reads ANQGSEA. This CDR3 has 12 amino acids. CDR3 sequence: CSVQRGGNEQYF. The DNA of the CDR3 is TGCAGCGTACAGCGGGGCGGCAATGAGCAGTACTTC.

This clonotype has more than one count but fewer than ten. This sequence joins TRBV4-3 and TRBJ2-1, with unresolved D. V lost 0 bases and J 0 bases, leaving 15 bases between the germline ends. The CDR3 covers 18 residues. Germline V gene sequence: CDR1 LGHNA, CDR2 YSLEER. The CDR3 region is CASSQDGLVGVSYNEQFF. The DNA for the CDR3 is TGCGCCAGCAGCCAAGATGGGCTAGTGGGCGTCTCCTACAATGAGCAGTTCTTC.

The chain couples TRBV12-3 or TRBV12-4 to TRBJ1-1; D not resolved. This CDR3 has 16 amino acids. Deletions cut 2 bases from V and 4 bases from J, with 17 bases between. The CDR3 sequence is CASSLTKGAWGTEAFF. The CDR3 region has the DNA TGTGCCAGCAGTTTAACTAAGGGCGCCTGGGGCACTGAAGCTTTCTTT.

The table lists this clonotype with a few counts. The chain has TRBV6-6 and TRBJ2-5; no reliable D call. CDR1 and CDR2 (germline): MNHNY, SVGAGI (reference sequence). The CDR3 length is 15 residues. The V and J ends lost 2 bases and 11 bases respectively, with 21 bases between them. The CDR3 loop reads CASSYNGPTFFEQYF. Written as DNA, the CDR3 is TGTGCCAGCAGTTACAATGGGCCGACGTTCTTTGAGCAGTACTTC.